Here is one TCR beta chain with its context. Its antigen is unknown. This record belongs to a study of Ad26.COV2.S vaccination and SARS-CoV-2 variants. Study context: Trial arm assignment for the donor was COV1001 Ad26.COV2.S. Doses of Ad26.COV2.S were injected into muscle once or twice, 56 days apart. Regarding the study as a whole: Total T cell responses were possibly underestimated by TCR breadth and depth analyses.

Germline-derived CDR1 and CDR2 are SNHLY and FYNNEI. The CDR3 loop spans 15 amino acids. Unmatched junction bases numbered 9, after V lost 8 bases and J lost 4 bases. Treatment defined: over 15 received Ad26.COV2.S at low or high dose, single or two shots; 5 received placebo; per-sample allocation not given. Samples were taken on day 63 after the first vaccine or placebo injection. Sequencing was performed with immunoSEQ multiplex PCR; in TCRdb, only in-frame clones are kept and a portion is missing. This sample carries 500,000 or so clones, about 91% of them seen once, and the ten largest clones take 2% to 3%.

J is TRBJ1-5 and V is TRBV2; 9 positions agree with TRBD1. This TCR derives from a person aged 18 to 59 who received the Ad26.COV2.S COVID-19 vaccine or a placebo. The sample was peripheral blood, taken in a trial of Ad26.COV2.S vaccine versus placebo. The CDR3 loop reads CASRDRADRNQPQHF. The CDR3 DNA follows: TGTGCCAGCCGGGACAGGGCGGATCGGAATCAGCCCCAGCATTTT.